This T cell receptor (beta chain) was sequenced in a study of blood T cell repertoires in COVID-19. Turning to the study itself: There were acute and convalescent COVID-19 samples, and they came from the United States, Italy and Spain. T cells, B-cell-depleted T cells, or PBMCs supplied cDNA or gDNA.

With 1 base removed from V and 5 bases from J, the gap between germline ends came to 17 bases. Germline loops: CDR1 LGHDT, CDR2 YNNKEL (reference sequence). This CDR3 region has 16 residues. Original analysis: It was from reference gene primer amplification that nucleated cell counts were estimated. Assay: immunoSEQ multiplex PCR; the TCRdb copy retains only in-frame clones and omits some. The V and J calls and clone size come from that table; D and trimming were worked out from the DNA. The sample records hundreds of thousands of clones, 70% to 85% being singletons. The sequencing sample was made of peripheral blood. This sequence was found in a woman older than 75 with acute or convalescent COVID-19. The genes are TRBV3-1 (or the pseudogene TRBV3-2) and TRBJ1-2; maybe TRBD1 (6 bases). CDR3 in DNA: TGTGCCAGCAGCCAAGCCGGGACAAGGGATCATTATGGCTACACCTTC. This gives the protein CASSQAGTRDHYGYTF.